The clone carrying this TCR beta chain was counted between two and nine times. Its specificity is unknown. The germline V gene encodes CDR1 DFQATT and CDR2 SNEGSKA (reference sequence). The CDR3 extends over 15 amino acids. With 5 bases clipped from V and 5 bases from J, the junction kept 13 bases outside the gene matches. Next came a second PCR, run for about 7 to 12 cycles, which used a sample-barcoded 5' primer along with a J-beta primer mix. At least 2.5 million CDR3-containing paired-end reads were obtained per sample. TCRdb itself ran the 5' RACE reads through MiXCR, one entry per CDR3 protein. The sample holds over 1.5 million distinct CDR3 sequences, around 48% seen once. The sample comes from a study of blood T cells in healthy people across ages. Overall study findings and caveats: Researchers said unsorted PBMCs prevented a conclusive naive versus antigen-experienced comparison.

Total RNA extracted from each sample amounted to at least 6 micrograms. This sequence joins TRBV20-1 and TRBJ2-5; 8 nucleotides agree with TRBD1. The sequenced sample was blood. This receptor was taken from a middle-aged woman in good health. The CDR3 loop reads CSARRTGFTGETQYF. Written as DNA, the CDR3 is TGCAGTGCTCGCAGGACAGGGTTCACGGGGGAGACCCAGTACTTC.